This TCR beta chain was documented in a study of spatial heterogeneity in lung cancer. This clonotype was seen a few times. Its antigen is as yet unknown. Time point specified: sample taken at primary tumor resection. Samples were obtained from more than 70 donors, all untreated early-stage non-small cell lung cancer patients. Regarding the study as a whole: Blood contained ubiquitous expanded tumor TCRs more at resection than at follow-up.

The germline gives CDR1 SGHTA, CDR2 FQGNSA. The CDR3 is 14 amino acids. V was pared by 5 bases and J by 13 bases, with 18 bases between. Every TCR cDNA molecule bore its own unique molecular identifier. MiXCR, run by TCRdb on the 5' RACE reads, gives a single entry per CDR3 protein. The table includes fewer than 65,000 distinct CDR3 sequences, roughly 6.4% detected once. The origin of this receptor is a female donor with early-stage non-small cell lung cancer. J is TRBJ1-6 and V is TRBV7-2; D is possibly TRBD1 (5 bases). This specimen consisted of PBMCs, obtained at surgery. The CDR3 protein is CASSPETGRRPLHF. CDR3 nucleotides: TGTGCCAGCAGCCCGGAGACGGGGCGGAGGCCCCTCCACTTT.